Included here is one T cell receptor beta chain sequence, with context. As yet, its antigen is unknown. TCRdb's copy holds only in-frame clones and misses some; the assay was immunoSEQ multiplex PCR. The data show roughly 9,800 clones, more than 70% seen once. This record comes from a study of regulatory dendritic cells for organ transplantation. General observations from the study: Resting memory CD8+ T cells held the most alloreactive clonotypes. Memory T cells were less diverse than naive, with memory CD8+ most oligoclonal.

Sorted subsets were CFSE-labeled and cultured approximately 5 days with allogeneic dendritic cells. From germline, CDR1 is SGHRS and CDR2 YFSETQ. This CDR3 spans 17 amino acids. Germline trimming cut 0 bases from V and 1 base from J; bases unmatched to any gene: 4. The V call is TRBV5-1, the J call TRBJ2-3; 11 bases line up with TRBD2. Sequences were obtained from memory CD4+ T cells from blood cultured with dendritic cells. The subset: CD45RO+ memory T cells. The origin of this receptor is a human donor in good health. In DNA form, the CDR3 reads TGCGCCAGCAGCTTGGGACTAGCGGGAACTCGCACAGATACGCAGTATTTT. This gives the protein CASSLGLAGTRTDTQYF.